Shown below are 26 T cell receptor beta chains from a single sample sequenced in a study of cytomegalovirus exposure and HLA in healthy donors. Sequenced by immunoSEQ multiplex PCR; TCRdb stores in-frame clones only, minus some. This table has 100,000 to 150,000 clones, 89% appearing once. The sample was PBMCs. The receptors here all came from a woman aged 18-35 years in good health and CMV-seronegative.

As DNA, the CDR3 is TGCAGCGTGATATTTAACAGGAAAAAGGACAATGAGCAGTTCTTC. Residues: CSVIFNRKKDNEQFF. The rearrangement links TRBV29-1 to TRBJ2-1; possibly TRBD1 for D (5 bases). This CDR3 comprises 15 residues. Trimming shortened V by 6 bases and J by 5 bases, and 20 bases separated the two germline ends. Germline CDR1 is SQVTM and CDR2 is ANQGSEA.

The sample holds one count of this clone. This chain connects TRBV18 to TRBJ2-5; TRBD2 matches 8 bases. Per germline, CDR1 KGHSH and CDR2 LQKENI. Trimming removed 1 base from V and 3 bases from J; junction bases left unmatched: 4. The CDR3 runs 15 residues. CDR3 in amino acids: CASSPRQAGEETQYF. The CDR3 DNA follows: TGTGCCAGCTCACCACGGCAAGCGGGGGAAGAGACCCAGTACTTC.

The chain couples TRBV19 to TRBJ1-1, with D possibly matching TRBD1 (5 bases). The germline V gene has CDR1 LNHDA and CDR2 SQIVND (reference sequence). V lost 7 bases to trimming and J lost 5 bases, with 20 bases between them. The CDR3 consists of 15 residues. CDR3 amino acids: CASINFAGQGTEAFF. The DNA of the CDR3 is TGTGCCAGTATTAATTTTGCAGGGCAAGGGACTGAAGCTTTCTTT.

The genes are TRBV5-4 and TRBJ2-3; D is perhaps TRBD2 (6 bases). Germline loops: CDR1 SGHNT, CDR2 YYREEE (reference sequence). Trimming removed 4 bases from V and 0 bases from J, with 12 bases in between. The CDR3 consists of 15 residues. CDR3 sequence reads: CASSPTRTSTDTQYF. In nucleotides, the CDR3 is TGTGCCAGCAGCCCGACTAGGACTAGCACAGATACGCAGTATTTT.

The chain recombines TRBV29-1 with TRBJ2-1, with D maybe TRBD1 (5 bases). Germline CDR1 reads SQVTM; CDR2 reads ANQGSEA. Trimming stripped 5 bases from V and 7 bases from J, with 24 bases between. The CDR3 runs to 16 residues. The CDR3 protein is CSVLRLQVGRWNEQFF. The CDR3 DNA reads TGCAGCGTTCTAAGGCTACAGGTTGGTCGTTGGAATGAGCAGTTCTTC.

This chain uses TRBV10-3 with TRBJ2-3, with 12 nucleotides matching TRBD2. V gave up 10 bases and J gave up 3 bases; unmatched junction bases: 8. Germline assignment: CDR1 ENHRY and CDR2 SYGVKD. This CDR3 region has 15 residues. In nucleotides, the CDR3 is TGTGCCACGGGAACTAGCGGGGGGTTTACAGATACGCAGTATTTT. Translated, it gives CATGTSGGFTDTQYF.

The chain recombines TRBV6-5 with TRBJ1-1, with no clear D. V shed 9 bases and J shed 3 bases, with 5 bases lying between them. Germline V gives CDR1 MNHEY, CDR2 SVGAGI. This CDR3 region has 10 residues. Here the CDR3 reads CASGYTEAFF. CDR3 DNA sequence: TGTGCCAGTGGCTACACTGAAGCTTTCTTT.

This chain joins TRBV6-5 and TRBJ1-2; D gene uncertain. The CDR3 covers 15 residues. Trimming removed 7 bases at V and 3 bases at J, with 18 bases between. Germline CDR1 and CDR2: MNHEY and SVGAGI. CDR3 bases: TGTGCCAGCACCCTTACGAGGGCGAGAGACTATGGCTACACCTTC. It translates to CASTLTRARDYGYTF.

This clone has a handful of counts. This chain uses TRBV7-9 with TRBJ1-1, with D perhaps TRBD1 (5 bases). Germline assignment: CDR1 SEHNR and CDR2 FQNEAQ (reference sequence). The V gene lost 5 bases and the J gene lost 8 bases, with 6 bases spanning the gap. This CDR3 is 10 amino acids long. As DNA, the CDR3 is TGTGCCAGCAGCCGGGGGGAAGCTTTCTTT. Protein product: CASSRGEAFF.

V is TRBV11-2 and J is TRBJ2-7; 7 bases fit TRBD1. The V and J ends lost 4 bases and 0 bases, in that order; junction bases with no gene match: 3. Germline values: CDR1 SGHAT, CDR2 FQNNGV. The length of the CDR3 is 14 residues. CDR3 sequence: CASSYTGVSYEQYF. In DNA, the CDR3 is TGTGCCAGCAGCTACACAGGGGTCTCCTACGAGCAGTACTTC.

The V gene is TRBV18, the J gene TRBJ1-1, with D possibly being TRBD1 (5 bases). The CDR3 has 14 amino acids. CDR1 is KGHSH, CDR2 LQKENI, per germline. The V and J ends lost 3 bases and 2 bases respectively, with 10 bases between them. CDR3 sequence (DNA): TGTGCCAGCTCACCTGACAGTCCTAACACTGAAGCTTTCTTT. This sequence encodes CASSPDSPNTEAFF.

The rearrangement joins TRBV2 to TRBJ1-5; 10 bases match TRBD1. The ends lost 4 bases at V and 6 bases at J; junction bases unmatched: 3. This CDR3 is built from 14 residues. Germline CDR1 reads SNHLY; CDR2 reads FYNNEI. The CDR3 bases are TGTGCCAGCAGTGGACAGGGGGCTAGTCAGCCCCAGCATTTT. This translates into CASSGQGASQPQHF.

This chain uses TRBV2 with TRBJ2-1, with 10 bases lining up with TRBD1. The ends lost 8 bases at V and 6 bases at J; junction bases unmatched: 1. This CDR3 is built from 12 residues. Germline CDR1 and CDR2: SNHLY and FYNNEI. CDR3 in amino acids: CASGTGANEQFF. CDR3 in DNA: TGTGCCAGCGGGACAGGGGCCAATGAGCAGTTCTTC. Full variable domain (remainder filled in from reference TRBV2 and TRBJ2-1): EPEVTQTPSHQVTQMGQEVILRCVPISNHLYFYWYRQILGQKVEFLVSFYNNEISEKSEIFDDQFSVERPDGSNFTLKIRSTKLEDSAMYFCASGTGANEQFFGPGTRLTVL.

This chain joins TRBV5-1 and TRBJ2-3; 7 bases fit TRBD2. The CDR3 is made up of 17 amino acids. The V gene end was trimmed by 3 bases and the J gene end by 2 bases; junction bases not matched to a gene: 12. CDR1 is SGHRS, CDR2 YFSETQ, per germline. The CDR3 bases are TGCGCCAGCAGCTCTTGGGGGGGGACCGGACCCACAGATACGCAGTATTTT. Amino acids: CASSSWGGTGPTDTQYF.

The chain combines TRBV9 with TRBJ2-3; 8 nucleotides match TRBD2. V lost 3 bases and J lost 4; bases outside the gene matches: 13. The germline V gene has CDR1 SGDLS and CDR2 YYNGEE. There are 17 residues in the CDR3. The CDR3 nucleotides are TGTGCCAGCAGCGCCAGAACGACTCGGGGGGGTGCAGATACGCAGTATTTT. Protein sequence: CASSARTTRGGADTQYF.

This clone was seen once. The chain carries TRBV5-6 and TRBJ2-3; 10 bases align to TRBD1. The V gene end was trimmed by 1 base and the J gene end by 4 bases; junction bases not matched to a gene: 3. The CDR3 has 15 residues. CDR1 and CDR2 from the germline V gene are SGHDT and YYEEEE. The CDR3 nucleotides read TGTGCCAGCAGCTTGAGGGACAGGGGCGCAGATACGCAGTATTTT. This encodes CASSLRDRGADTQYF.

The chain recombines TRBV6-1 with TRBJ2-1, with 8 bases identical to TRBD2. The germline gives CDR1 MNHNS, CDR2 SASEGT. V lost 3 bases to trimming and J lost 10 bases; unmatched junction nucleotides: 5. This CDR3 has 13 amino acids. CDR3 region: CASSDPASGEQFF. DNA of the CDR3: TGTGCCAGCAGTGACCCGGCTAGCGGGGAGCAGTTCTTC.

This rearrangement joins TRBV19 to TRBJ2-1; 7 nucleotides match TRBD1. Looked up from germline, CDR1 is LNHDA and CDR2 is SQIVND (reference sequence). V was pared by 5 bases and J by 6 bases, with 4 bases of the junction left unmatched. CDR3 length: 13 amino acids. The CDR3 protein is CASSGTAPNEQFF. The DNA for the CDR3 is TGTGCCAGTAGTGGGACAGCACCCAATGAGCAGTTCTTC.

V is TRBV11-3 and J is TRBJ2-5; D possibly corresponds to TRBD1 (6 bases). V was trimmed by 5 bases and J by 2 bases, leaving 12 bases between them. The length of the CDR3 is 14 residues. Looked up from germline, CDR1 is SGHNT and CDR2 is YENEEA. The CDR3: CASSLDSSQETQYF. The DNA for the CDR3 is TGTGCCAGCAGCCTGGACAGCTCTCAAGAGACCCAGTACTTC.

This CDR3 is CASSLTDRADTEAFF. The DNA of the CDR3 is TGTGCCAGCTCACTCACGGACAGGGCCGACACTGAAGCTTTCTTT. This chain joins TRBV18 and TRBJ1-1; 8 bases match TRBD1. CDR1 and CDR2 from the germline V gene are KGHSH and LQKENI. The V gene end was trimmed by 4 bases and the J gene end by 3 bases; junction bases not matched to a gene: 7. The CDR3 spans 15 residues.

The V gene is TRBV5-1, the J gene TRBJ1-2; D is unclear. Germline V lookup: CDR1 SGHRS, CDR2 YFSETQ. CDR3 size: 15 residues. V lost 4 bases, J lost 2 bases, and 15 bases lay in between. CDR3 in DNA: TGCGCCAGCAGCCCAATCCCGCAGGAAAACTATGGCTACACCTTC. Translated, it gives CASSPIPQENYGYTF.

The CDR3 DNA reads TGTGCCAGCAGTCGGACAGAAATCTCCTACGAGCAGTACTTC. The encoded protein is CASSRTEISYEQYF. This sequence joins TRBV6-5 and TRBJ2-7; TRBD1 might be the D (6 bases). The V and J ends lost 5 bases and 0 bases respectively, with 11 bases between them. The length of the CDR3 is 14 residues. Germline CDR1 reads MNHEY; CDR2 reads SVGAGI.

This rearrangement joins TRBV11-2 to TRBJ1-1, with D perhaps matching TRBD1 (5 bases). The CDR3 spans 14 residues. The ends were cut back, 1 base at V and 4 bases at J, with 10 bases in the middle. Germline V lookup: CDR1 SGHAT, CDR2 FQNNGV. The CDR3 sequence: CASSLGGGGTEAFF. The DNA for the CDR3 is TGTGCCAGCAGCTTAGGGGGGGGAGGCACTGAAGCTTTCTTT.

This clone has just one count. The chain has TRBV20-1 and TRBJ1-2; D is uncertain. This CDR3 has 11 amino acids. Germline V lookup: CDR1 DFQATT, CDR2 SNEGSKA (reference sequence). Trimming cost V 3 bases and J 8 bases, with 10 bases left between them. The CDR3 bases are TGCAGTGCTAGGGACGCGGGAGGCTACACCTTC. Amino acid sequence: CSARDAGGYTF.

This clone was detected only once. This chain links TRBV6-1 with TRBJ2-7, with 10 positions matching TRBD1. Germline V gives CDR1 MNHNS, CDR2 SASEGT. This CDR3 has 15 residues. V lost 3 bases to trimming and J lost 4 bases; unmatched junction nucleotides: 6. The CDR3 nucleotides are TGTGCCAGCAGTGACCAAGACAGGGGGCCTTACGAGCAGTACTTC. As protein: CASSDQDRGPYEQYF.

The chain joins TRBV18 to TRBJ1-1, with D hard to call. The CDR3 contains 15 residues. V dropped 0 bases and J dropped 1 base, with 9 bases sitting between them. CDR1 is KGHSH and CDR2 is LQKENI in the germline V gene. The CDR3 region has the DNA TGTGCCAGCTCACCACCCCCCGCGGGGAACACTGAAGCTTTCTTT. Translated, it gives CASSPPPAGNTEAFF.